This record covers a single TCR beta chain. The junction departs from the called germline gene at one end, perhaps through a read error. The CDR3 runs to 16 residues. The germline V gene has CDR1 MDHEN and CDR2 SYDVKM. Unsorted bulk tissue, about 19-30 mg of it, served as the source for co-extraction of RNA and DNA. The data are from a study of tumor-infiltrating lymphocytes in primary liver carcinoma. Reverse transcription of 500 to 650 ng total RNA with a constant-region primer produced TCR beta cDNA. Each TCR beta library was derived from three nested multiplex PCR rounds that employed slightly modified ARM-PCR. Running around 10 cycles apiece, the first two PCR rounds relied on TRBV1-TRBV30 forward primers together with a C-beta reverse primer. Each CDR3 protein gets one entry after TCRdb re-called the multiplex PCR reads with MiXCR. This repertoire shows about 100,000 distinct CDR3 sequences, approximately 70% found once; its top ten account for less than 15%.

What was sequenced was liver tumor tissue from sampling region 2. Described subset: tumor region T2, inferior pole. The clonotype comes from a woman in her sixties or seventies with primary liver carcinoma and hepatitis B virus infection. The V gene is TRBV28, the J gene TRBJ2-5; 10 bases match TRBD2. CDR3 bases: TGTGCCGGCAGTTTTCCAGCGGGAGGGCGGGGAGGGACCCAGTACTTC. Translation: CAGSFPAGGRGGTQYF.